Sequencing of this T cell receptor (beta chain) was carried out in a study of shared clonotypes between healthy human individuals (dated by TCRdb to the early 2020s). At the level of the whole study: Two women and three men aged 18 to 49 years were included in the cohort. Different laboratories and diverse techniques were used to prepare libraries and sequence TCR repertoires, to increase sequencing depth and limit assay-specific biases. Each donor's leukapheresis produced roughly between roughly 0.85 and 9.5 billion PBMCs. For each donor, CD4 naive and CD4 memory were each run on three plates, CD8 naive on two plates, and CD8 memory on one plate. Blood TCR repertoires of five healthy adults were deeply sequenced to estimate repertoire size and the extent of clonotype sharing between individuals. The investigation overall reported the following: Estimated clonotype richness was generally larger for naive than for memory subsets. Rarefaction of sorted-subset datasets indicated incomplete sequencing despite the large sequencing depth. The genetic and exposure-history diversity represented was limited by the small number of donors. Higher generation probabilities were observed for clonotypes shared by all four sorted-subset donors than for non-shared clonotypes. Sampling was restricted to blood, and TCR repertoires in tissues likely differ from the TCR repertoires found in blood. Across several donors, around 5% of naive CD4, around 3.3% of naive CD8, around 2.5% of memory CD4, and under 0.45% of memory CD8 clonotypes were shared. Pairwise subsampling indicated that sequencing depth was expected to affect the degree of clonotype sharing among donors.

Using the deep immunoSEQ assay, TCR CDR3 regions were amplified from genomic DNA by multiplex PCR. Extracted genomic DNA from each cell subset was spread evenly across all wells of several immunoSEQ 96-well plates, with each plate serving as a replicate. For sorted subsets, 150 to 200 ng genomic DNA, equal to 30,000 to 35,000 T cell genomes, was loaded into each replicate PCR. The purified libraries were quantified using a Qubit 3.0 fluorometer, sized with a Bioanalyzer 2100, and then quantified again using the KAPA Library Quantification kit. Every immunoSEQ 96-well plate was sequenced on a dedicated single-read 150-cycle Illumina NextSeq 550 flow cell. The authors' pipeline ran thus. Because only junctional sequences without quality scores were contained in the immunoSEQ output, filtering matching that applied to full-length reads could not be performed. Sequences were annotated with PyIR, a Python wrapper for IgBLAST v1.9, using IMGT germline references to assign V/J genes and CDR3. Reads with weak V/J assignments (E-value above 1e-6), missing CDR3, stop codons, out-of-frame junctions, or ambiguous translated residues were removed. V3J clonotypes were defined as sequences sharing the same inferred V gene, J gene, and CDR3 amino acid sequence. To compute the percentage overlap between repertoires, the number of shared unique clonotypes was divided by the size of the smaller repertoire. Repertoire richness was assessed with RTK rarefaction, the Chao1 estimator, and Recon v2.1 estimates of unobserved clonotypes. Generation probabilities for all TCRbeta clonotypes obtained by the gDNA method from several donors were computed using OLGA. TCRdb carries this immuneACCESS record with in-frame sequences only. Its versions omit some clonotypes, under half of them owing to an unresolved V gene in the studies checked, with the rest unexplained. V, J and clone size are those of that table, while D and trimming were read from the DNA. The sample yields approximately 500,000 clones; 90% to 97% were counted once. Of the sample, under 0.06% falls within the top ten clones.

In the case of this clone: There is no known antigen for this receptor. Per-nucleotide qualities are absent, and no much larger clonotype sits a single base away.

Donors were healthy HIV-negative adults with no recently reported acute infections or vaccinations. Every donor was a Caucasian adult residing in Nashville, Tennessee, USA. CD4+ T cells were enriched by magnetic negative selection; naive cells were then positively selected on CD45RA, and the negative fraction formed the memory subset. After blood collection by leukapheresis, PBMCs were isolated using Ficoll-Histopaque density gradient centrifugation and then cryopreserved in the vapor phase of liquid nitrogen. Purity and quantity of every magnetically sorted T cell population were checked by analytical flow cytometry. From each sorted fraction, genomic DNA was isolated and quantified by UV absorbance on a Nanodrop 2000c. Per the germline V gene, MNHEY is the CDR1 and SVGAGI is the CDR2. V is trimmed back by 7 bases and J by 7 bases, and the junction contains 3 bases that no gene match accounts for. Inclusive of the bounding cysteine and phenylalanine, the CDR3 is 12 residues long. The CDR3 DNA has 36 bases and is translated from base 1.

The sequence derives from a young woman in good health. The sequencing sample was made of naive CD4+ T cells sorted from blood. The cell subset or site label, as the study defines it: CD45RA+ positively selected. The chain employs TRBV6-5 and TRBJ2-2, and TRBD2 aligns with 7 junction nucleotides. The DNA is TGTGCCAGCACTAGCGGTATCGGGGAGCTGTTTTTT. It is translated as CASTSGIGELFF.